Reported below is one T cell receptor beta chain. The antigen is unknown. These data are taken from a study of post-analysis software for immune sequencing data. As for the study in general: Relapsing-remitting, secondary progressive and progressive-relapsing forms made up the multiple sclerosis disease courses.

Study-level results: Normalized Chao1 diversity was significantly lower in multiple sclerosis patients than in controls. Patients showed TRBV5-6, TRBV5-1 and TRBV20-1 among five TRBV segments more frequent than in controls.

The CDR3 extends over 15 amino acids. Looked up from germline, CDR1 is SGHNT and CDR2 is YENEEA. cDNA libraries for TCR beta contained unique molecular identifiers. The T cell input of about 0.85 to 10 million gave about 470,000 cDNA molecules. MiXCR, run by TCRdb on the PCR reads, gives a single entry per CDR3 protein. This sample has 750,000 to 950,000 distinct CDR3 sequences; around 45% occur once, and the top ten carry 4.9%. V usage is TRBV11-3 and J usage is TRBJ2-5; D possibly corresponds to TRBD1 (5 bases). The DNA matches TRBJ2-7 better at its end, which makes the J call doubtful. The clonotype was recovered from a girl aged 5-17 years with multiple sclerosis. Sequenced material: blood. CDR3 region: CASSLVAGRSDEQYF. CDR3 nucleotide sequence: TGTGCCAGCAGCTTAGTGGCAGGGCGGAGCGACGAGCAGTACTTC.